Presented here are 31 T cell receptor beta chains from one specimen sequenced in a study of beta chain features in type 1 diabetes. The isolated RNA, all of it, was reverse transcribed, so expressed TCRB transcripts were what got sequenced. Generated by immunoSEQ multiplex PCR, the TCRdb table keeps only in-frame clones and is missing some. The data show around 600,000 clones, 9.5% to 15% seen once. Antigens of these TCRs are unknown. Study-level results: TCRB CDR3s from Type 1 diabetes patients were moderately but significantly shorter in all four CD4+ subsets.

The sample consisted of naive CD4+ T cells from blood. These receptors were taken from a man in his thirties or forties with type 1 diabetes.

V gene TRBV7-2 combines with J gene TRBJ1-5; 8 bases align to TRBD1. CDR1 is SGHTA and CDR2 is FQGNSA in the germline V gene. The CDR3 has 18 residues. V lost 5 bases and J lost 5; bases outside the gene matches: 17. CDR3: CASSPTPGQGIADQPQHF. DNA for the CDR3: TGTGCCAGCAGCCCCACGCCAGGACAGGGAATAGCGGATCAGCCCCAGCATTTT.

The chain joins TRBV5-1 to TRBJ2-1; 7 bases agree with TRBD1. The CDR3 is 15 amino acids. Germline CDR1 is SGHRS and CDR2 is YFSETQ. Losses at the gene ends were 3 bases for V and 7 bases for J; bases not matched to a gene: 10. CDR3 sequence: CASSSDRVIGNEQFF. The CDR3 DNA reads as TGCGCCAGCAGCTCAGACAGGGTAATAGGAAATGAGCAGTTCTTC.

This clone was counted only a few times. The chain couples TRBV5-4 to TRBJ2-5; no reliable D call. V was trimmed by 1 base and J by 2 bases, leaving 9 bases between them. The CDR3 sequence is 14 residues long. Germline CDR1 is SGHNT and CDR2 is YYREEE (reference sequence). CDR3 in DNA: TGTGCCAGCAGCTTGCAAACGGAACAAGAGACCCAGTACTTC. This codes for CASSLQTEQETQYF. The full variable domain, with the rest looked up from reference TRBV5-4 and TRBJ2-5, is ETGVTQSPTHLIKTRGQQVTLRCSSQSGHNTVSWYQQALGQGPQFIFQYYREEENGRGNFPPRFSGLQFPNYSSELNVNALELDDSALYLCASSLQTEQETQYFGPGTRLLVL.

This clone turned up a few times. The rearrangement links TRBV7-2 to TRBJ2-5; D gene unclear. This CDR3 spans 11 amino acids. Germline V CDR1 and CDR2: SGHTA, FQGNSA. Trimming cost V 5 bases and J 2 bases, with 3 bases left between them. DNA for the CDR3: TGTGCCAGCAGCGTACAAGAGACCCAGTACTTC. Translated, it gives CASSVQETQYF.

The rearrangement uses TRBV2 and TRBJ2-1; 8 nucleotides align to TRBD1. Germline V lookup: CDR1 SNHLY, CDR2 FYNNEI. Trimming at V came to 3 bases and at J to 12 bases, leaving 1 base not matched to a gene. This CDR3 contains 11 residues. This CDR3 is CASSEDRAQFF. The CDR3, as DNA: TGTGCCAGCAGTGAGGACAGGGCGCAGTTCTTC.

The table lists this clone with a few counts. The chain combines TRBV19 with TRBJ2-7, with D perhaps matching TRBD1 or TRBD2 (6 bases each). The CDR3 consists of 14 residues. In germline, CDR1 is LNHDA, CDR2 SQIVND (reference sequence). The V and J ends lost 3 bases and 4 bases respectively, with 13 bases between them. As DNA, the CDR3 is TGTGCCAGTAGTATCCTTGGGGGGCCATACGAGCAGTACTTC. The encoded protein is CASSILGGPYEQYF.

This clone came up once. The CDR3 reads CASSPGLAGGRETQYF. In DNA form, the CDR3 reads TGTGCCAGCAGCCCGGGACTAGCGGGGGGCAGAGAGACCCAGTACTTC. The chain recombines TRBV14 with TRBJ2-5; 15 bases align to TRBD2. CDR1 is SGHDN, CDR2 FVKESK, per germline. V was pared by 4 bases and J by 4 bases, with 4 bases of the junction left unmatched. The CDR3 extends over 16 amino acids.

The V call is TRBV10-3, the J call TRBJ2-1, with unresolved D. The CDR3 contains 18 residues. CDR1 and CDR2 from the germline V gene are ENHRY and SYGVKD. V dropped 7 bases and J dropped 0 bases, with 22 bases sitting between them. CDR3 bases: TGTGCCATCACTGAAACCCGACTGCAAATCAGCTCCTACAATGAGCAGTTCTTC. It encodes CAITETRLQISSYNEQFF.

This rearrangement joins TRBV7-9 to TRBJ1-1; D is perhaps TRBD1 (5 bases). CDR1 is SEHNR and CDR2 is FQNEAQ in the germline V gene (reference sequence). The CDR3 sequence is 13 residues long. The V end was cut by 5 bases, the J end by 3 bases, with 10 bases between. CDR3: CASSPGWDTEAFF. CDR3 in DNA: TGTGCCAGCAGCCCAGGGTGGGACACTGAAGCTTTCTTT.

The table lists this clone with a few counts. The chain recombines TRBV5-1 with TRBJ2-7; 8 bases map to TRBD1. The junction had 7 bases not matched to a gene; V was cut back by 4 bases and J by 4 bases. The CDR3 covers 14 residues. The germline V gene encodes CDR1 SGHRS and CDR2 YFSETQ. The CDR3: CASSLGQDAYEQYF. CDR3 sequence (DNA): TGCGCCAGCAGCCTGGGACAGGATGCGTACGAGCAGTACTTC.

Only a few counts were recorded for this clone. This sequence joins TRBV6-6 and TRBJ2-7; 7 bases line up with TRBD1. V shed 2 bases and J 2 bases; nucleotides not matched to a gene: 3. CDR1 is MNHNY and CDR2 is SVGAGI in the germline V gene (reference sequence). The CDR3 runs 14 residues. CDR3 sequence: CASSYGTVTYEQYF. Here the CDR3 DNA reads TGTGCCAGCAGTTACGGGACAGTGACCTACGAGCAGTACTTC.

The genes are TRBV7-2 and TRBJ2-7, with 12 bases fitting TRBD2. This CDR3 spans 17 amino acids. V dropped 5 bases and J dropped 2; count of bases not matched to a gene: 10. Germline loops: CDR1 SGHTA, CDR2 FQGNSA. The CDR3 loop is CASSKEDLAGGPYEQYF. The DNA of the CDR3 is TGTGCCAGCAGCAAAGAGGATCTAGCGGGGGGGCCCTACGAGCAGTACTTC.

J is TRBJ2-7 and V is TRBV5-1, with 9 positions matching TRBD1. V lost 4 bases and J lost 6; bases outside the gene matches: 5. The CDR3 is made up of 13 amino acids. Germline CDR1 SGHRS, CDR2 YFSETQ. CDR3 amino acids: CASSTRQGGEQYF. CDR3 sequence (DNA): TGCGCCAGCAGCACCCGACAGGGGGGCGAGCAGTACTTC.

This clone was seen more than once but under ten times. V gene TRBV11-2 combines with J gene TRBJ1-1, with D unclear. The CDR3 sequence is 12 residues long. Per germline, CDR1 SGHAT and CDR2 FQNNGV. V was shortened by 4 bases and J by 12 bases, with 15 bases between the two germline ends. CDR3 DNA sequence: TGTGCCAGCAGCTCACCCGGAAGGGAGACTTTCTTT. This gives the protein CASSSPGRETFF.

About this clone itself: This specimen includes other DNA sequences encoding the same CDR3. The chain has TRBV5-1 and TRBJ2-5; 7 bases fit TRBD1. Per the germline V gene, CDR1 is SGHRS and CDR2 is YFSETQ. Trimming removed 4 bases from V and 0 bases from J; junction bases left unmatched: 3. This CDR3 has 14 residues. This CDR3 is CASSPGQDQETQYF. The CDR3 DNA follows: TGCGCCAGCAGCCCCGGACAGGACCAAGAGACCCAGTACTTC.

The V and J genes are TRBV19 and TRBJ2-4; no definite D call. The germline gives CDR1 LNHDA, CDR2 SQIVND (reference sequence). The CDR3 consists of 16 residues. V lost 3 bases to trimming and J lost 1 base, with 13 bases between them. The CDR3: CASSIRPGPAKNIQYF. The CDR3 region has the DNA TGTGCCAGTAGTATCCGCCCGGGCCCGGCCAAAAACATTCAGTACTTC.

The table lists this clone with a few counts. V is TRBV7-9 and J is TRBJ1-6, with TRBD1 matching over 8 bases. This CDR3 is built from 14 residues. Germline lookup yields CDR1 SEHNR and CDR2 FQNEAQ (reference sequence). Trimming cost V 6 bases and J 10 bases; bases outside gene matches: 8. CDR3 amino acids: CASRPGQGKSPLHF. CDR3 sequence (DNA): TGTGCCAGCAGACCCGGACAGGGCAAATCACCCCTCCACTTT.

This clone was observed a few times. The chain carries TRBV6-6 and TRBJ2-7; D is perhaps TRBD2 (6 bases). Looked up from germline, CDR1 is MNHNY and CDR2 is SVGAGI (reference sequence). The CDR3 extends over 14 amino acids. The V end was cut by 5 bases, the J end by 3 bases, with 14 bases between. For the CDR3, the DNA is TGTGCCAGCAGTCTCCCGGAGGGTGTCTACGAGCAGTACTTC. This encodes CASSLPEGVYEQYF.

The chain uses TRBV5-1 and TRBJ2-2, with unresolved D. The V gene's germline CDR1 is SGHRS and CDR2 YFSETQ. V dropped 7 bases and J dropped 6 bases, with 13 bases sitting between them. This CDR3 comprises 13 residues. CDR3 region: CASRPVEAGELFF. The CDR3 DNA sequence: TGCGCCAGCCGACCGGTTGAGGCCGGGGAGCTGTTTTTT. The full variable domain, with the rest looked up from reference TRBV5-1 and TRBJ2-2, is KAGVTQTPRYLIKTRGQQVTLSCSPISGHRSVSWYQQTPGQGLQFLFEYFSETQRNKGNFPGRFSGRQFSNSRSEMNVSTLELGDSALYLCASRPVEAGELFFGEGSRLTVL.

Note on this clone: Other DNA sequences in this specimen translate into the identical CDR3. As DNA, the CDR3 is TGTGCCAGCTCCCTGGGACAACAGGAGACCCAGTACTTC. Its translation is CASSLGQQETQYF. The chain couples TRBV18 to TRBJ2-5; perhaps TRBD1 as D (6 bases). This CDR3 spans 13 amino acids. CDR1 and CDR2 (germline): KGHSH, LQKENI. V was trimmed by 6 bases and J by 5 bases, leaving 13 bases between them.

The chain has TRBV5-8 and TRBJ1-1; tentative D call: TRBD1 (6 bases). This CDR3 comprises 13 residues. Per the germline V gene, CDR1 is SGHTS and CDR2 is YDEGEE. Trimming pared 7 bases from V and 1 base from J, leaving 11 bases between. The CDR3 DNA is TGTGCCAGCGGAACAGGGACGAACACTGAAGCTTTCTTT. This translates into CASGTGTNTEAFF.

In this sample, this clone turned up a few times. The rearrangement joins TRBV19 to TRBJ1-4; 7 bases are a match to TRBD1. There are 14 residues in the CDR3. Germline loops: CDR1 LNHDA, CDR2 SQIVND (reference sequence). V was clipped by 7 bases and J by 6 bases; unmatched bases: 8. The CDR3 loop is CASMRTGVDEKLFF. CDR3 nucleotide sequence: TGTGCCAGTATGCGAACAGGGGTCGATGAAAAACTGTTTTTT.

In this sample, this clone turned up a few times. The chain employs TRBV29-1 and TRBJ2-3, with D possibly TRBD2 on 5 matching bases. V lost 5 bases to trimming and J lost 6 bases, with 15 bases between them. Germline V lookup: CDR1 SQVTM, CDR2 ANQGSEA. This CDR3 has 13 amino acids. In DNA, the CDR3 is TGCAGCGTTCGCGAGGGAATTAGTGATACGCAGTATTTT. Its translation: CSVREGISDTQYF.

The V and J genes are TRBV11-1 and TRBJ2-7; tentatively, D is TRBD1 (6 bases). Trimming removed 4 bases at V and 6 bases at J, with 7 bases between. CDR3 length: 11 residues. The germline V gene encodes CDR1 SGHAT and CDR2 FQDESV (reference sequence). The CDR3 reads CASSSGAEQYF. CDR3 bases: TGTGCCAGCAGCTCAGGGGCCGAGCAGTACTTC.

This clone has only a few counts. In nucleotides, the CDR3 is TGTGCCAGCAGCCCTGTCGGGGCTTACACCGGGGAGCTGTTTTTT. Translating gives CASSPVGAYTGELFF. The chain has TRBV7-9 and TRBJ2-2; D is perhaps TRBD1 or TRBD2 (5 bases each). Germline CDR1 and CDR2: SEHNR and FQNEAQ (reference sequence). The germline V and J ends were trimmed by 5 bases and 3 bases, with 13 bases remaining between them. CDR3 length: 15 amino acids.

This clone was observed a few times. The J gene is TRBJ2-7, the V gene TRBV5-1; D may match TRBD1 or TRBD2 (5 bases each). Trimming left V 3 bases short and J 4 bases short, with 14 bases between. From germline, CDR1 is SGHRS and CDR2 YFSETQ. This CDR3 contains 14 residues. CDR3 DNA sequence: TGCGCCAGCAGCTCGAGGGGCTCCGGGTACGAGCAGTACTTC. Encoded protein: CASSSRGSGYEQYF.

This chain connects TRBV10-3 to TRBJ2-3, with TRBD2 matching 8 bases. The CDR3 has 13 residues. Germline CDR1 is ENHRY and CDR2 is SYGVKD. Germline trimming cut 11 bases from V and 0 bases from J; bases unmatched to any gene: 4. CDR3 sequence: CAYAGGSTDTQYF. CDR3 sequence (DNA): TGTGCCTACGCGGGGGGTAGCACAGATACGCAGTATTTT.

This clone was observed a few times. This chain uses TRBV7-3 with TRBJ1-2, with D unresolved. V was shortened by 4 bases and J by 6 bases, with 12 bases between the two germline ends. The CDR3 contains 13 residues. Germline V gene lookup returns CDR1 SGHTA and CDR2 FQGTGA. The CDR3 region is CASSSTGRNGYTF. The DNA of the CDR3 is TGTGCCAGCAGCTCCACGGGTAGGAATGGCTACACCTTC.

This clone was counted only a few times. The chain recombines TRBV19 with TRBJ2-3, with D perhaps given as TRBD1 or TRBD2 (5 bases each). The V gene's germline CDR1 is LNHDA and CDR2 SQIVND (reference sequence). V lost 5 bases and J 2 bases, leaving 14 bases between the germline ends. The CDR3 contains 15 residues. The CDR3: CASSRGRADTDTQYF. DNA of the CDR3: TGTGCCAGTAGTCGGGGCAGGGCCGACACAGATACGCAGTATTTT.

The chain employs TRBV7-2 and TRBJ2-7; 8 bases agree with TRBD1. The CDR3 is 13 residues long. Germline-derived CDR1 and CDR2 are SGHTA and FQGNSA. V lost 5 bases to trimming and J lost 6 bases; unmatched junction nucleotides: 6. The CDR3 sequence is CASSPDRGPEQYF. In nucleotides, the CDR3 is TGTGCCAGCAGCCCTGACAGGGGACCCGAGCAGTACTTC.

The V and J genes are TRBV19 and TRBJ2-1; no clear D. Germline V CDR1 and CDR2: LNHDA, SQIVND (reference sequence). The CDR3 length is 13 residues. The germline V and J ends were trimmed by 0 bases and 7 bases, with 7 bases remaining between them. The CDR3, as DNA: TGTGCCAGTAGTATAGATATCCCAAATGAGCAGTTCTTC. It specifies CASSIDIPNEQFF.